This TCR beta chain stems from a study of neurological immune-mediated disorders (dated by TCRdb to between 2018 and 2021). Broadly, across the study: Peripheral blood TCR-beta repertoires from HTLV-I-associated myelopathy (HAM/TSP) patients, multiple sclerosis patients and healthy controls were compared by UMI-based sequencing. The 106 TCR-beta libraries included longitudinal samples, technical triplicates and paired sorted CD4+ and CD8+ T-cell subsets alongside PBMC samples. The cohort comprised approximately 67 subjects: some 14 HAM/TSP patients, some 34 multiple sclerosis patients and 20 or so healthy controls.

What the authors observed across the whole study: Across subjects, expanded clones never shared an identical CDR3 amino acid sequence, which suggests that the TCR-beta repertoires in every group were private. TCR clonal expansion was highest in HAM/TSP patients and lowest in MS patients, with MS patients falling below even healthy controls.

A distance of 15 bases separates the germline ends of V and J, which lose 6 bases and 4 bases respectively. Looking up the germline V gene yields CDR1 MDHEN and CDR2 SYDVKM. Spanning cysteine to phenylalanine, the CDR3 consists of 14 amino acids. Left in the record is the CDR3 DNA by itself, 42 bases read in frame from the first base. Blood bank volunteers in Maryland, USA served as the healthy controls. Unsorted PBMC libraries were generated from 2 million PBMCs stored in RNAlater at -80 °C until RNA extraction. Peripheral blood was subjected to Ficoll-Hypaque density gradient centrifugation to isolate PBMCs, which were then cryopreserved in liquid nitrogen. The sample holds many counts of this clonotype. Its antigen remains undetermined. Base qualities are not at hand, and no much larger clone is one base apart. cDNA was synthesized by template-switch 5'RACE using a primer with a 10-nucleotide random unique molecular identifier that tagged each TCR transcript. Over 170 million TCR-beta sequences, covering 15-18 subjects, were produced in each sequencing run. The RNeasy kit was used to extract total RNA. The KAPA Real-time Library Amplification kit was used to amplify TCR-beta VDJ regions with primers for the TCR constant region and the 5'RACE anchor. Sample indexes and Illumina adaptors were added in a first PCR, after which library yield was increased in a second PCR. The roughly 650 bp TCR product was size-selected on a 2% E-gel SizeSelection system after Ampure bead purification. Library quality was checked on a Bioanalyzer, concentration was measured with Qubit, and libraries were quantified with the Kapa Library Quantification kit before pooling. Libraries were sequenced paired-end 2 x 150 bp on an Illumina HiSeq 2500. To increase sequence diversity, about 23-32% phiX was spiked into each library pool. In the paper's pipeline: The UMI-based MiGEC pipeline processed quality-filtered reads and removed over 75% of raw TCR sequences during error correction. VDJ genes were aligned to IMGT germline references, and clonotypes were defined by unique CDR3 amino acid sequence plus V-J genes. Clonal expansion, Shannon diversity and CDR3 relatedness were evaluated with VDJtools (CalcPairwiseDistances, ClusterSamples), while phylogenetic trees were built in CLCbio workbench. Clones with at least 8 unique UMIs were defined as expanded, with this threshold being based on coefficient-of-variation modelling across technical triplicates. The public reads were reprocessed in TCRdb via fastp at Q25 and MiXCR, keeping in-frame beta chains. Rows merge per CDR3 protein into single entries with the most common DNA and genes. The V and J calls were determined by TCRdb, not by the authors. Within this sample are roughly 56,000 distinct CDR3 sequences, with roughly 11% of them counted one time only. 1.5% to 2% of the sample is held by the ten biggest clonotypes.

The receptor was isolated from a man between 60 and 75 years old in good health. Sequencing used PBMCs. The chain employs TRBV28 and TRBJ1-1; the D gene is not confidently resolved. Here is the DNA: TGTGCCAGCAGGACCGGTCCAGTCGGCACTGAAGCTTTCTTT. This yields the protein CASRTGPVGTEAFF.